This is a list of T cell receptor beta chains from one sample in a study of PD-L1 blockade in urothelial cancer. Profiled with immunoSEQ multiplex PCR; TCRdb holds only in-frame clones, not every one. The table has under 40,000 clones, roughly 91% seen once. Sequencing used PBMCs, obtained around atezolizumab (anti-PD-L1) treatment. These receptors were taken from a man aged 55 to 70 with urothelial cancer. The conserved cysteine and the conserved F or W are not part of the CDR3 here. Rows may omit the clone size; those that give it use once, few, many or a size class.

cdr3_aa: ASSSLLNTEAF; j_call: TRBJ1-1; v_call: TRBV27; clone_size: few
cdr3_aa: ASITGIGYGYT; j_call: TRBJ1-2; v_call: TRBV6-1; clone_size: -
cdr3_aa: SGTGTSGYNEQF; j_call: TRBJ2-1; v_call: TRBV29-1; clone_size: -
cdr3_aa: ASSQEGAYNEQF; j_call: TRBJ2-1; v_call: TRBV18; clone_size: -
cdr3_aa: ASSQDFGQGAYEQY; j_call: TRBJ2-7; v_call: TRBV4-2; clone_size: -
cdr3_aa: ASSRRGGQPQH; j_call: TRBJ1-5; v_call: TRBV6-5; clone_size: -
cdr3_aa: ASSFSRGSHEQY; j_call: TRBJ2-7; v_call: TRBV27; clone_size: -
cdr3_aa: ASTGTSGGRSSYEQY; j_call: TRBJ2-7; v_call: TRBV28; clone_size: -
cdr3_aa: ASSLGQGLGQPQH; j_call: TRBJ1-5; v_call: TRBV5-8; clone_size: -
cdr3_aa: ASSLVLWAPGADTGELF; j_call: TRBJ2-2; v_call: TRBV7-2; clone_size: -
cdr3_aa: ASSRGLAGAFETQY; j_call: TRBJ2-5; v_call: TRBV7-9; clone_size: -
cdr3_aa: ASSALAAGANVLT; j_call: TRBJ2-6; v_call: TRBV6-1; clone_size: -
cdr3_aa: ASSPPNSGGSLAKNIQY; j_call: TRBJ2-4; v_call: TRBV18; clone_size: -
cdr3_aa: ASSSDSNTEAF; j_call: TRBJ1-1; v_call: TRBV7-6; clone_size: -
cdr3_aa: ASSLRGSQTQY; j_call: TRBJ2-5; v_call: TRBV5-6; clone_size: -
cdr3_aa: ASSLQNYGNQPQH; j_call: TRBJ1-5; v_call: TRBV27; clone_size: -
cdr3_aa: ASSEIRGVANEQF; j_call: TRBJ2-1; v_call: TRBV2; clone_size: -
cdr3_aa: ASSLERRNIQY; j_call: TRBJ2-4; v_call: TRBV7-2; clone_size: -
cdr3_aa: ASSIVGGGGNTIY; j_call: TRBJ1-3; v_call: TRBV19; clone_size: once
cdr3_aa: ASSGGGGSTDTQY; j_call: TRBJ2-3; v_call: TRBV2; clone_size: -
cdr3_aa: ASSPDRRGSGHIQY; j_call: TRBJ2-4; v_call: TRBV5-1; clone_size: -
cdr3_aa: TSSHLGTSRRLVYEQY; j_call: TRBJ2-7; v_call: TRBV1; clone_size: -
cdr3_aa: ASSLTRSVDTTNTEAF; j_call: TRBJ1-1; v_call: TRBV18; clone_size: -
cdr3_aa: ASSEWGRAEAF; j_call: TRBJ1-1; v_call: TRBV2; clone_size: -
cdr3_aa: ASSEAATYNEQF; j_call: TRBJ2-1; v_call: TRBV7-3; clone_size: few
cdr3_aa: ASSRQSGNTIY; j_call: TRBJ1-3; v_call: TRBV6-5; clone_size: -
cdr3_aa: AWSESPAGELF; j_call: TRBJ2-2; v_call: TRBV30; clone_size: -
cdr3_aa: ASSRPGTGELF; j_call: TRBJ2-2; v_call: TRBV6-5; clone_size: -
cdr3_aa: ASRWNPGASTEAF; j_call: TRBJ1-1; v_call: TRBV5-1; clone_size: -
cdr3_aa: ASSQQGWEQY; j_call: TRBJ2-7; v_call: TRBV7-9; clone_size: once
cdr3_aa: ASSLSGGMGETQY; j_call: TRBJ2-5; v_call: TRBV27; clone_size: -
cdr3_aa: ATSSVAGGYEQY; j_call: TRBJ2-7; v_call: TRBV15; clone_size: -
cdr3_aa: ASSQNGGYQETQY; j_call: TRBJ2-5; v_call: TRBV7-3; clone_size: -
cdr3_aa: ASGGQGEGQETQY; j_call: TRBJ2-5; v_call: TRBV19; clone_size: -
cdr3_aa: ASSGWWTSGFQETQY; j_call: TRBJ2-5; v_call: TRBV25-1; clone_size: -
cdr3_aa: ASSVIQGTFSNQPQH; j_call: TRBJ1-5; v_call: TRBV19; clone_size: -
cdr3_aa: ASRSDRDLTEAF; j_call: TRBJ1-1; v_call: TRBV5-1; clone_size: -
cdr3_aa: ASSYAQTGAGGYT; j_call: TRBJ1-2; v_call: TRBV6-5; clone_size: -
cdr3_aa: ASSKGNQPQH; j_call: TRBJ1-5; v_call: TRBV19; clone_size: -
cdr3_aa: ASSQGLAGGYEQY; j_call: TRBJ2-7; v_call: TRBV4-2; clone_size: -
cdr3_aa: ASTPRASGTGEQF; j_call: TRBJ2-1; v_call: TRBV10-2; clone_size: -
cdr3_aa: ASSHGGGGDTQY; j_call: TRBJ2-3; v_call: TRBV4-2; clone_size: few
cdr3_aa: ASSQTSGRNQETQY; j_call: TRBJ2-5; v_call: TRBV4-2; clone_size: -
cdr3_aa: ASSVDRDPVSLH; j_call: TRBJ1-6; v_call: TRBV6-5; clone_size: -
cdr3_aa: ASTNPGEEQY; j_call: TRBJ2-7; v_call: TRBV27; clone_size: once
cdr3_aa: ASSSSSGANTGELF; j_call: TRBJ2-2; v_call: TRBV5-1; clone_size: -
cdr3_aa: ASSPLTVTGELF; j_call: TRBJ2-2; v_call: TRBV6-1; clone_size: once
cdr3_aa: ASSPRTGYTHEQY; j_call: TRBJ2-7; v_call: TRBV19; clone_size: once
cdr3_aa: ASSATSGGAGEQF; j_call: TRBJ2-1; v_call: TRBV2; clone_size: -
cdr3_aa: TSSQDRSTGELF; j_call: TRBJ2-2; v_call: TRBV1; clone_size: few
cdr3_aa: ASSLGTEAYSNQPQH; j_call: TRBJ1-5; v_call: TRBV5-1; clone_size: -
cdr3_aa: ASSEQRSSRNEQF; j_call: TRBJ2-1; v_call: TRBV2; clone_size: -
cdr3_aa: SVGQGGTEAF; j_call: TRBJ1-1; v_call: TRBV29-1; clone_size: -
cdr3_aa: ASSWTSGGRSSYNEQF; j_call: TRBJ2-1; v_call: TRBV19; clone_size: -